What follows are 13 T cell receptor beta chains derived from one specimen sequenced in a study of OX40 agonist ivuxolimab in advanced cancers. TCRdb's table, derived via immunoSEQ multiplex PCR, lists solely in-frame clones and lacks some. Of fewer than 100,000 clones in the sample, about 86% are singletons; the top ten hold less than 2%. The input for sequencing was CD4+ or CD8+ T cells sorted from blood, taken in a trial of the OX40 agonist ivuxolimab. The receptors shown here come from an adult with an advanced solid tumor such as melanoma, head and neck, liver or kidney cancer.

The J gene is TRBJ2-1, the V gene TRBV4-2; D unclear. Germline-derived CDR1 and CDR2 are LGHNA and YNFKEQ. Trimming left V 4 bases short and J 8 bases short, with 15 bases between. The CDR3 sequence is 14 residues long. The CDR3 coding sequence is TGTGCCAGCAGCCGAACCCGGCCGCCCTATGAGCAGTTCTTC. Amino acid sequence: CASSRTRPPYEQFF.

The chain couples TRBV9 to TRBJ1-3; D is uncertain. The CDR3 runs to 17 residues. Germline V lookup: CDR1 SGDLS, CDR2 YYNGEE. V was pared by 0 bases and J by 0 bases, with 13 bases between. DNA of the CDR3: TGTGCCAGCAGCGTAGAGTGGAACAGACACTCTGGAAACACCATATATTTT. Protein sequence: CASSVEWNRHSGNTIYF.

DNA for the CDR3: TGCAGCGTTGAAAAAACAGACGAAGCTTTCTTT. It codes for CSVEKTDEAFF. The V and J genes are TRBV29-1 and TRBJ1-1; D is undetermined. The CDR3 totals 11 residues. The germline V gene has CDR1 SQVTM and CDR2 ANQGSEA. Trimming removed 2 bases from V and 8 bases from J, with 9 bases in between.

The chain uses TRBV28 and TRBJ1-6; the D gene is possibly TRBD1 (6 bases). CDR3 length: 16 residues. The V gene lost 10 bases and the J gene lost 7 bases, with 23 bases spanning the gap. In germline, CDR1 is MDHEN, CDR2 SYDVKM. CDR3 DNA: TGTGCCACACAGGGTTCAGGGGCACGGAGCAATTCACCCCTCCACTTT. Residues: CATQGSGARSNSPLHF.

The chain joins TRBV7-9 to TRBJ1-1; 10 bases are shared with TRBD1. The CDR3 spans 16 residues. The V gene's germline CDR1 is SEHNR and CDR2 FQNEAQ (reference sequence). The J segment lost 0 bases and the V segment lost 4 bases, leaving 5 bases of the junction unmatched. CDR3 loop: CASSSTGGGMNTEAFF. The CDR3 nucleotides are TGTGCCAGCAGCTCGACAGGGGGCGGAATGAACACTGAAGCTTTCTTT.

CDR3 coding DNA: TGTGCCACCAGCACAAGGGGGGGGACAGAGACCCAGTACTTC. This translates into CATSTRGGTETQYF. This chain connects TRBV15 to TRBJ2-5, with a possible D match to TRBD2 (7 bases). Germline CDR1 reads LNHNV; CDR2 reads YYDKDF (reference sequence). V dropped 4 bases and J dropped 4 bases, with 13 bases sitting between them. The CDR3 loop spans 14 amino acids. The full variable domain, completed using reference TRBV15 and TRBJ2-5, is DAMVIQNPRYQVTQFGKPVTLSCSQTLNHNVMYWYQQKSSQAPKLLFHYYDKDFNNEADTPDNFQSRRPNTSFCFLDIRSPGLGDTAMYLCATSTRGGTETQYFGPGTRLLVL.

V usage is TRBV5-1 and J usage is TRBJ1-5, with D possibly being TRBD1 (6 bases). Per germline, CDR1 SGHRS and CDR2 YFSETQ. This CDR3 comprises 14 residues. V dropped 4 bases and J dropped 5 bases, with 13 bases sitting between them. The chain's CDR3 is CASSAGTPDQPQHF. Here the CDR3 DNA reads TGCGCCAGCAGCGCAGGGACACCTGATCAGCCCCAGCATTTT.

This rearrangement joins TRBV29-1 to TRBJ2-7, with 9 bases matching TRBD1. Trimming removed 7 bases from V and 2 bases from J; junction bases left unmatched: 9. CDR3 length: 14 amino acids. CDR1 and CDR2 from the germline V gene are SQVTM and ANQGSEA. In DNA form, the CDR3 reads TGCAGCGCTACGGTCCGGACAGGGGCCTACGAGCAGTACTTC. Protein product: CSATVRTGAYEQYF.

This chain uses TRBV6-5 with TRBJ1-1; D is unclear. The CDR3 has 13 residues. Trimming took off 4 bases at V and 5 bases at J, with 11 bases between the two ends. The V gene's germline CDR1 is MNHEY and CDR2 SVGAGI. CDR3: CASSFGESTEAFF. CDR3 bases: TGTGCCAGCAGTTTTGGAGAATCTACTGAAGCTTTCTTT.

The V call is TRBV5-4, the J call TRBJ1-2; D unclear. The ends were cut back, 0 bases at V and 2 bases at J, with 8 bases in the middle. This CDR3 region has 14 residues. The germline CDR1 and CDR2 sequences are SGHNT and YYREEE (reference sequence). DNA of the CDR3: TGTGCCAGCAGCTTGGTGGGTCAGAACTATGGCTACACCTTC. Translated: CASSLVGQNYGYTF.

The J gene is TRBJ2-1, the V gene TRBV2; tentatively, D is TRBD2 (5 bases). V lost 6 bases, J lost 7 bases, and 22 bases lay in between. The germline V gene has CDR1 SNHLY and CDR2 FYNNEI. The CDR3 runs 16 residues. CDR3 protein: CASRAGKSGRSNEQFF. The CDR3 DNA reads TGTGCCAGCAGGGCGGGCAAATCGGGCAGGAGTAATGAGCAGTTCTTC.

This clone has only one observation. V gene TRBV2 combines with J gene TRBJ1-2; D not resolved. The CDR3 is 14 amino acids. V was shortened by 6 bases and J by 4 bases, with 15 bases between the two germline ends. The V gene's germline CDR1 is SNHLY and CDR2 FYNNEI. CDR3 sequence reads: CASRIIMGTYGYTF. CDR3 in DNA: TGTGCCAGCAGGATTATCATGGGTACCTATGGCTACACCTTC.

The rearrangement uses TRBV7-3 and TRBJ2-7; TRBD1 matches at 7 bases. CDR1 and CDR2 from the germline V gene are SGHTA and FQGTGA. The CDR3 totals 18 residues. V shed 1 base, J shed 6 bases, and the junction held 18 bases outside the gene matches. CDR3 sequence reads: CASSLKSSGFGTASEQYF. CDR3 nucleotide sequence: TGTGCCAGCAGCTTAAAAAGTTCTGGATTCGGGACAGCAAGCGAGCAGTACTTC.